These T cell receptor beta chains were read from a single sample in a study of blood T cell repertoires in COVID-19. The method was immunoSEQ multiplex PCR; TCRdb's version includes in-frame clones alone and lacks a portion of them. The sample yields under 200,000 clones, 79% seen once. The sequenced material came from peripheral blood. These TCRs come from a woman aged 40 to 50 with COVID-19, enrolled during active disease. CDR3s include the opening cysteine and the closing phenylalanine or tryptophan. The order of the fields is D gene, J gene, clone size, V gene, CDR3 protein, CDR3 DNA. A D gene is named only where the DNA matches it firmly. Part of the rows lack a size; the others show once, few, many or a class for expanded clones.

>-|TRBJ2-1|once|TRBV7-2
CASRYRPAPNEQFF
TGTGCCAGCAGATACAGACCAGCCCCTAATGAGCAGTTCTTC
>TRBD1|TRBJ2-5|-|TRBV7-7
CASSLSRTGQETQYF
TGTGCCAGCAGCCTCAGCCGGACAGGTCAAGAGACCCAGTACTTC
>-|TRBJ1-5|few|TRBV21-1
CASRTGVNQPQHF
TGTGCCAGCAGAACAGGGGTCAATCAGCCCCAGCATTTT
>-|TRBJ1-1|-|TRBV12-5
CASGFSRTEAFF
TGTGCTAGTGGTTTTTCGCGCACTGAAGCTTTCTTT
>-|TRBJ1-1|-|TRBV30
CAWSVGVMNTEAFF
TGTGCCTGGAGCGTAGGGGTAATGAACACTGAAGCTTTCTTT
>TRBD2|TRBJ2-5|-|TRBV29-1
CSVGASARGGTQYF
TGCAGCGTTGGGGCGAGCGCCCGCGGGGGGACCCAGTACTTC
>TRBD2|TRBJ2-2|many|TRBV7-8
CASSWGLAVGGTGELFF
TGTGCCAGCAGCTGGGGACTAGCAGTGGGAGGGACCGGGGAGCTGTTTTTT
>-|TRBJ1-1|-|TRBV12-3/TRBV12-4
CASSFQGNTEAFF
TGTGCCAGCAGTTTCCAGGGCAACACTGAAGCTTTCTTT
>TRBD2|TRBJ2-5|-|TRBV7-9
CASRTTSVETQYF
TGTGCCAGCAGGACGACTAGCGTTGAGACCCAGTACTTC
>TRBD2|TRBJ2-5|-|TRBV2
CASRLAGGETQYF
TGTGCCAGCAGACTAGCGGGGGGAGAGACCCAGTACTTC
>-|TRBJ2-5|many|TRBV4-3
CASSQNHLSGYQETQYF
TGCGCCAGCAGCCAGAACCACCTGTCAGGGTACCAAGAGACCCAGTACTTC
>-|TRBJ1-2|-|TRBV12-3/TRBV12-4
CASSSTGSYGYTF
TGTGCCAGCAGTTCGACAGGCTCCTATGGCTACACCTTC
>TRBD1|TRBJ1-6|-|TRBV6-5
CASIQNRGLGSPLHF
TGTGCCAGCATACAGAACAGGGGCCTGGGGTCACCCCTCCACTTT
>-|TRBJ2-7|-|TRBV6-5
CASSYSLVESYEQYF
TGTGCCAGCAGTTACTCACTAGTTGAGTCCTACGAGCAGTACTTC
>TRBD1|TRBJ2-2|few|TRBV29-1
CSVEDRNRGLNGELFF
TGCAGCGTTGAAGATCGCAACAGGGGGCTAAACGGGGAGCTGTTTTTT
>TRBD1|TRBJ1-3|-|TRBV6-1
CASSVSQGASGNTIYF
TGTGCCAGCAGTGTGTCACAGGGGGCTTCTGGAAACACCATATATTTT
>-|TRBJ1-3|-|TRBV7-3
CASSLDSLGNTIYF
TGTGCCAGCAGCCTGGACAGCCTAGGAAACACCATATATTTT
>-|TRBJ1-1|-|TRBV19
CASSMGIDGRGTEAFF
TGTGCCAGTAGTATGGGGATTGACGGGAGGGGCACTGAAGCTTTCTTT
>-|TRBJ2-2|-|TRBV11-1
CASSSGRVGSGELFF
TGTGCCAGCAGCTCGGGCAGGGTCGGTTCCGGGGAGCTGTTTTTT
>-|TRBJ1-2|-|TRBV12-3/TRBV12-4
CASSEGYGYTF
TGTGCCTCCAGTGAGGGTTATGGCTACACCTTC
>-|TRBJ1-3|-|TRBV4-3
CASSQDLGARNTIYF
TGCGCCAGCAGCCAAGATTTGGGGGCGCGGAACACCATATATTTT
>-|TRBJ2-5|few|TRBV5-1
CASSLGYRNQETQYF
TGCGCCAGCAGCTTGGGATACAGAAACCAAGAGACCCAGTACTTC
>-|TRBJ2-1|-|TRBV6-6
CASAPGERAVEQFF
TGTGCCAGCGCGCCGGGCGAGCGAGCGGTAGAGCAGTTCTTC
>-|TRBJ1-2|-|TRBV12-5
CASGSSGVDGYTF
TGTGCTAGTGGTAGTTCAGGGGTGGACGGCTACACCTTC
>-|TRBJ1-1|-|TRBV20-1
CSASLSSVTEAFF
TGCAGTGCTAGTCTGTCAAGCGTAACTGAAGCTTTCTTT
>-|TRBJ2-5|-|TRBV14
CASSQDNQETQYF
TGTGCCAGCAGCCAAGATAATCAAGAGACCCAGTACTTC
>-|TRBJ2-3|-|TRBV5-1
CASSLDASSDTQYF
TGCGCCAGCAGCTTGGATGCTAGCTCAGATACGCAGTATTTT
>-|TRBJ2-7|few|TRBV5-4
CASSSPGSYEQYF
TGTGCCAGCAGCTCCCCGGGGTCCTACGAGCAGTACTTC
>-|TRBJ1-5|-|TRBV21-1
CASSKKLHSNQPQHF
TGTGCCAGCAGCAAGAAGCTTCATAGCAATCAGCCCCAGCATTTT
>-|TRBJ2-3|-|TRBV4-2
CASSQGGEDTQYF
TGTGCCAGCAGCCAGGGAGGAGAAGATACGCAGTATTTT
>-|TRBJ1-5|once|TRBV29-1
CSVGAEENQPQHF
TGCAGCGTTGGGGCGGAGGAAAATCAGCCCCAGCATTTT